Shown below are 30 T cell receptor beta chains from a single sample sequenced in a study of blood T cell repertoires in COVID-19. Clones were sequenced by immunoSEQ multiplex PCR, and TCRdb holds only the in-frame ones, with some missing. The sample lists about 440,000 clones, nearly 90% occurring once. Sequenced sample: PBMCs or T cells enriched from blood (not recorded which). Receptor source: a woman between 18 and 30 years old with acute COVID-19.

V gene TRBV24-1 combines with J gene TRBJ2-5, with TRBD1 matching over 9 bases. V lost 6 bases to trimming and J lost 5 bases; unmatched junction nucleotides: 6. Germline loops: CDR1 KGHDR, CDR2 SFDVKD. CDR3 size: 14 residues. The CDR3 loop is CATSPGTGTETQYF. CDR3 nucleotide sequence: TGTGCCACCAGTCCTGGGACAGGGACCGAGACCCAGTACTTC.

This chain joins TRBV10-3 and TRBJ2-1, with D perhaps matching TRBD2 (6 bases). Germline V CDR1 and CDR2: ENHRY, SYGVKD. This CDR3 comprises 14 residues. The V end lost 4 bases, the J end lost 9 bases, and 16 bases lay between the germline ends. Here the CDR3 reads CAISVGQGGGEQFF. CDR3 nucleotides: TGTGCCATCAGTGTTGGTCAGGGAGGAGGTGAGCAGTTCTTC.

This clone was observed a single time. The chain joins TRBV5-6 to TRBJ2-7, with 10 bases identical to TRBD2. Germline CDR1 and CDR2: SGHDT and YYEEEE. The V and J ends lost 0 bases and 3 bases, in that order; junction bases with no gene match: 0. The CDR3 consists of 14 residues. CDR3 protein: CASSLGTSGYEQYF. The CDR3 DNA follows: TGTGCCAGCAGCTTGGGGACTAGCGGCTACGAGCAGTACTTC.

In the case of this clone: Lacking the conserved final phenylalanine or tryptophan, this CDR3 likely reflects a read error. No DNA is shown, since the ends of the CDR3 on it are uncertain; the CDR3 is the one TCRdb lists. The V call is TRBV21-1, the J call TRBJ1-1; TRBD1 was called by the table and not checked on the DNA. TRBV21-1 is an annotated pseudogene. The CDR3 totals 10 residues, both ends included. CDR3: CASSNRGRYT.

V and J are TRBV9 and TRBJ1-6; 8 nucleotides agree with TRBD1. Germline values: CDR1 SGDLS, CDR2 YYNGEE. This CDR3 comprises 16 residues. Trimming took 5 bases from V and 7 from J; bases not matched to a gene: 11. CDR3 sequence: CASRAGQGQINSPLHF. For the CDR3, the DNA is TGTGCCAGCAGGGCCGGACAGGGCCAAATCAATTCACCCCTCCACTTT.

V is TRBV4-3 and J is TRBJ2-5; 9 bases line up with TRBD2. Trimming at V came to 4 bases and at J to 5 bases, leaving 2 bases not matched to a gene. CDR1 is LGHNA and CDR2 is YSLEER in the germline V gene. The CDR3 has 13 amino acids. The DNA of the CDR3 is TGCGCCAGCAGCCCGCTAGCGGGGGAGACCCAGTACTTC. As protein: CASSPLAGETQYF.

The chain uses TRBV3-1 (or the pseudogene TRBV3-2) and TRBJ1-2; 8 positions agree with TRBD1. V gave up 1 base and J gave up 7 bases; unmatched junction bases: 5. Per germline, CDR1 LGHDT and CDR2 YNNKEL (reference sequence). The CDR3 covers 14 residues. CDR3 residues: CASSQGGTGSGYTF. As DNA, the CDR3 is TGTGCCAGCAGCCAAGGGGGGACAGGCTCTGGCTACACCTTC.

The rearrangement links TRBV7-9 to TRBJ2-7; 9 nucleotides line up with TRBD1. In germline, CDR1 is SEHNR, CDR2 FQNEAQ (reference sequence). This CDR3 spans 17 amino acids. V was pared by 0 bases and J by 3 bases, with 9 bases of the junction left unmatched. The CDR3 sequence is CASSLAGTGLGLYEQYF. The DNA for the CDR3 is TGTGCCAGCAGCTTAGCAGGGACAGGGCTCGGTCTCTACGAGCAGTACTTC.

This clone was seen a single time. The chain carries TRBV7-2 and TRBJ2-7; D is unclear. V lost 3 bases to trimming and J lost 2 bases, with 11 bases between them. Germline V gene data show CDR1 as SGHTA and CDR2 as FQGNSA. The CDR3 totals 14 residues. The CDR3 bases are TGTGCCAGCAGCTTTGGGTACAGAGCCTACGAGCAGTACTTC. It translates to CASSFGYRAYEQYF. Based on the CDR3 plus reference TRBV7-2 and TRBJ2-7, the full variable domain is GAGVSQSPSNKVTEKGKDVELRCDPISGHTALYWYRQSLGQGLEFLIYFQGNSAPDKSGLPSDRFSAERTGGSVSTLTIQRTQQEDSAVYLCASSFGYRAYEQYFGPGTRLTVT.

The chain combines TRBV11-3 with TRBJ2-3; D not certain. The CDR3 is 13 amino acids. Trimming removed 5 bases at V and 4 bases at J, with 10 bases between. Germline-derived CDR1 and CDR2 are SGHNT and YENEEA. The CDR3 spells CASSASLPDTQYF. CDR3 coding DNA: TGTGCCAGCAGCGCCTCACTGCCAGATACGCAGTATTTT.

The V and J genes are TRBV9 and TRBJ1-1; 8 bases are a match to TRBD1. Germline V gene sequence: CDR1 SGDLS, CDR2 YYNGEE. With V trimmed by 4 bases and J by 1 base, 3 bases remained unmatched. This CDR3 region has 14 residues. This CDR3 reads CASSPGQGNTEAFF. CDR3 in DNA: TGTGCCAGCAGCCCTGGACAGGGGAACACTGAAGCTTTCTTT. The whole variable domain, filled in from reference TRBV9 and TRBJ1-1, reads DSGVTQTPKHLITATGQRVTLRCSPRSGDLSVYWYQQSLDQGLQFLIQYYNGEERAKGNILERFSAQQFPDLHSELNLSSLELGDSALYFCASSPGQGNTEAFFGQGTRLTVV.

The chain uses TRBV29-1 and TRBJ2-1, with TRBD1 matching 9 bases. Germline values: CDR1 SQVTM, CDR2 ANQGSEA. The CDR3 contains 12 residues. The V and J ends lost 6 bases and 7 bases, in that order; junction bases with no gene match: 4. The CDR3 coding sequence is TGCAGCGTAACAGGGGGCTGGAATGAGCAGTTCTTC. Amino acids: CSVTGGWNEQFF.

This chain joins TRBV7-6 and TRBJ1-3, with 7 bases identical to TRBD1. Germline V gene sequence: CDR1 SGHVS, CDR2 FNYEAQ. This CDR3 spans 15 amino acids. Unmatched junction bases numbered 4, after V lost 5 bases and J lost 0 bases. The CDR3 sequence is CASSPGTVSGNTIYF. The CDR3, as DNA: TGTGCCAGCAGCCCCGGGACAGTCTCTGGAAACACCATATATTTT.

The genes are TRBV5-6 and TRBJ1-1; D might be TRBD1 (5 bases). Trimming shortened V by 1 base and J by 0 bases, and 13 bases separated the two germline ends. From germline, CDR1 is SGHDT and CDR2 YYEEEE. The CDR3 loop spans 16 amino acids. Here the CDR3 DNA reads TGTGCCAGCAGCTTGCGTAGGGGTTCGATGAACACTGAAGCTTTCTTT. Its translation: CASSLRRGSMNTEAFF.

V gene TRBV2 combines with J gene TRBJ2-7; 10 positions agree with TRBD2. J lost 7 bases, V lost 7 bases, and 10 bases had no gene match. This CDR3 is 14 amino acids long. Germline V lookup: CDR1 SNHLY, CDR2 FYNNEI. The CDR3 spells CASIQREGAREQYF. CDR3 nucleotides: TGTGCCAGCATCCAGCGGGAGGGGGCGCGAGAGCAGTACTTC.

V gene TRBV23-1 combines with J gene TRBJ2-3, with a tentative D call TRBD2 (5 bases). TRBV23-1 is an ORF; its function is uncertain. Trimming took off 5 bases at V and 1 base at J, with 10 bases between the two ends. This CDR3 has 14 residues. This CDR3 reads CASSSADRTDTQYF. Here the CDR3 DNA reads TGCGCCAGCAGTTCAGCGGACCGCACAGATACGCAGTATTTT.

The chain couples TRBV5-1 to TRBJ2-3; TRBD2 agrees at 12 bases. This CDR3 comprises 16 residues. Germline lookup yields CDR1 SGHRS and CDR2 YFSETQ. V lost 2 bases to trimming and J lost 2 bases; unmatched junction nucleotides: 3. CDR3 amino acids: CASSFGTSGYTDTQYF. The CDR3, as DNA: TGCGCCAGCAGCTTCGGGACTAGCGGGTACACAGATACGCAGTATTTT.

The V and J genes are TRBV27 and TRBJ1-2; 9 bases are a match to TRBD1. The CDR3 spans 15 residues. V was clipped by 1 base and J by 3 bases; unmatched bases: 3. Germline CDR1 MNHEY, CDR2 SMNVEV (reference sequence). The CDR3 DNA sequence: TGTGCCAGCAGTTTATTCGGACAGGGGTACTATGGCTACACCTTC. It translates to CASSLFGQGYYGYTF.

The gene calls are TRBV11-2 and TRBJ2-1; 8 nucleotides line up with TRBD2. V trimming: 0 bases; J trimming: 4 bases; junction bases outside the gene matches: 2. Germline lookup yields CDR1 SGHAT and CDR2 FQNNGV. The CDR3 loop spans 15 amino acids. As DNA, the CDR3 is TGTGCCAGCAGCTTAGATCGGGGGGGGTACAATGAGCAGTTCTTC. Translation: CASSLDRGGYNEQFF.

This clone has just one count. The J gene is TRBJ2-7, the V gene TRBV5-4, with 8 bases matching TRBD1. V shed 4 bases, J shed 5 bases, and the junction held 2 bases outside the gene matches. CDR3 length: 12 residues. CDR1 is SGHNT and CDR2 is YYREEE in the germline V gene (reference sequence). The CDR3 region is CASSKDRDEQYF. Written as DNA, the CDR3 is TGTGCCAGCAGCAAGGACAGGGACGAGCAGTACTTC.

The chain uses TRBV9 and TRBJ2-3; TRBD2 matches at 11 bases. This CDR3 contains 16 residues. Losses at the gene ends were 0 bases for V and 8 bases for J; bases not matched to a gene: 8. Germline V CDR1 and CDR2: SGDLS, YYNGEE. In DNA form, the CDR3 reads TGTGCCAGCAGCGTAGGACTAGCGGGGCCTCGAGGTACGCAGTATTTT. It translates to CASSVGLAGPRGTQYF.

This clone appeared once. This sample also contains other DNA sequences that code for the same CDR3. V gene TRBV7-9 combines with J gene TRBJ2-5; D call uncertain. V lost 1 base, J lost 2 bases, and 5 bases lay in between. Germline V gene sequence: CDR1 SEHNR, CDR2 FQNEAQ (reference sequence). The CDR3 sequence is 13 residues long. CDR3 sequence (DNA): TGTGCCAGCAGCTTAGGGCAGCAAGAGACCCAGTACTTC. Its translation is CASSLGQQETQYF.

This chain joins TRBV3-1 (or the pseudogene TRBV3-2) and TRBJ2-7, with no clear D. Germline lookup yields CDR1 LGHDT and CDR2 YNNKEL (reference sequence). V was cut by 1 base and J by 6 bases, with 10 bases left in between. This CDR3 has 13 amino acids. The CDR3 nucleotides are TGTGCCAGCAGCCAAGTTCAGGCAGGCGAGCAGTACTTC. Its translation is CASSQVQAGEQYF.

The CDR3 is CASSEIRGGYTF. DNA for the CDR3: TGTGCCAGCAGTGAGATCAGAGGGGGCTACACCTTC. J is TRBJ1-2 and V is TRBV6-1; D gene unclear. Per the germline V gene, CDR1 is MNHNS and CDR2 is SASEGT. V was cut by 3 bases and J by 8 bases, with 10 bases left in between. The CDR3 is 12 amino acids.

This clone was counted only a few times. The chain recombines TRBV4-3 with TRBJ2-7; perhaps TRBD1 as D (6 bases). This CDR3 comprises 15 residues. V lost 0 bases and J 2 bases, leaving 11 bases between the germline ends. Germline values: CDR1 LGHNA, CDR2 YSLEER. CDR3 protein: CASSQDQGQPYEQYF. Written as DNA, the CDR3 is TGCGCCAGCAGCCAAGATCAGGGACAACCCTACGAGCAGTACTTC.

This chain joins TRBV29-1 and TRBJ2-7, with 7 bases that match TRBD2. In germline, CDR1 is SQVTM, CDR2 ANQGSEA. CDR3 size: 13 residues. Germline trimming cut 3 bases from V and 6 bases from J; bases unmatched to any gene: 8. This CDR3 reads CSVDRAGAGEQYF. CDR3 DNA: TGCAGCGTTGATAGGGCGGGAGCGGGCGAGCAGTACTTC.

The sample holds one count of this clone. The V call is TRBV16, the J call TRBJ2-7; no firm D call. Germline lookup yields CDR1 KGHSY and CDR2 FQNENV. This CDR3 has 13 residues. The ends were cut back, 0 bases at V and 4 bases at J, with 7 bases in the middle. CDR3 sequence reads: CASSQSSRYEQYF. In DNA, the CDR3 is TGTGCCAGCAGCCAATCTAGCCGATACGAGCAGTACTTC.

This clone was recorded once. V gene TRBV19 combines with J gene TRBJ2-7, with 12 bases lining up with TRBD2. V lost 5 bases and J lost 2; bases outside the gene matches: 16. There are 19 residues in the CDR3. Germline CDR1 is LNHDA and CDR2 is SQIVND (reference sequence). The CDR3 DNA is TGTGCCAGTAGTTACGGGCGAAAATCTTCTAGCGGGAGGGCCTACGAGCAGTACTTC. It encodes CASSYGRKSSSGRAYEQYF.

Only one count was recorded for this clone. The J gene is TRBJ2-1, the V gene TRBV2; TRBD2 might be the D (6 bases). Germline CDR1 and CDR2: SNHLY and FYNNEI. Trimming cost V 2 bases and J 4 bases, with 12 bases left between them. This CDR3 region has 15 residues. CDR3 in amino acids: CASSEQLARYNEQFF. The CDR3 bases are TGTGCCAGCAGTGAACAACTAGCACGGTACAATGAGCAGTTCTTC. The full variable domain, in which reference TRBV2 and TRBJ2-1 provide the parts outside the CDR3, is EPEVTQTPSHQVTQMGQEVILRCVPISNHLYFYWYRQILGQKVEFLVSFYNNEISEKSEIFDDQFSVERPDGSNFTLKIRSTKLEDSAMYFCASSEQLARYNEQFFGPGTRLTVL.

This rearrangement joins TRBV2 to TRBJ2-1; D might be TRBD2 (6 bases). V was clipped by 8 bases and J by 10 bases, with 18 bases between them. CDR1 and CDR2 (germline): SNHLY, FYNNEI. CDR3 size: 13 residues. CDR3 protein: CASAGTLLTEQFF. DNA of the CDR3: TGTGCCAGCGCCGGGACTCTCTTGACGGAGCAGTTCTTC. The full variable domain, with the rest looked up from reference TRBV2 and TRBJ2-1, is EPEVTQTPSHQVTQMGQEVILRCVPISNHLYFYWYRQILGQKVEFLVSFYNNEISEKSEIFDDQFSVERPDGSNFTLKIRSTKLEDSAMYFCASAGTLLTEQFFGPGTRLTVL.